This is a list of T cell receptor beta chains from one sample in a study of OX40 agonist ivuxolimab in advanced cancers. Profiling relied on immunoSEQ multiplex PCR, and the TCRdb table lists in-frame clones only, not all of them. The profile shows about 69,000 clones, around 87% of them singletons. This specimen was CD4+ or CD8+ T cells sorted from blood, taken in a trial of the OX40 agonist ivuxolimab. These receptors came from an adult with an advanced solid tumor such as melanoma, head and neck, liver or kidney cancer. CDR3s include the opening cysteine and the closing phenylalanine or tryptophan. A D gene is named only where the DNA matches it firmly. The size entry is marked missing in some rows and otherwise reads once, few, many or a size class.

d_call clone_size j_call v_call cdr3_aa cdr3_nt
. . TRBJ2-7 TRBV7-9 CASSLGQLDEQYF TGTGCCAGCAGCTTAGGACAGCTTGACGAGCAGTACTTC
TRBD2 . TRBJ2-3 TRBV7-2 CASSLIAGEVPNTQYF TGTGCCAGCAGCCTAATAGCGGGAGAGGTTCCTAATACGCAGTATTTT
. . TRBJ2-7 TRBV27 CASSFWASGVSYEQYF TGTGCCAGCAGTTTTTGGGCGTCGGGGGTCTCCTACGAGCAGTACTTC
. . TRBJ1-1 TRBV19 CASAEAGTEAFF TGTGCCAGCGCAGAGGCGGGCACTGAAGCTTTCTTT
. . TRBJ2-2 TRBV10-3 CAISDASNTGELFF TGTGCCATCAGTGACGCCTCGAACACCGGGGAGCTGTTTTTT
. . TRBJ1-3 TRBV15 CATSRVTPPSSGNTIYF TGTGCCACCAGCAGAGTGACACCACCAAGCTCTGGAAACACCATATATTTT
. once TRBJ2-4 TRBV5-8 CAKGAGSLLAKNIQYF TGTGCCAAAGGTGCCGGATCACTCTTAGCCAAAAACATTCAGTACTTC
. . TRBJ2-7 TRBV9 CASSVSAADYEQYF TGTGCCAGCAGCGTATCAGCTGCAGACTACGAGCAGTACTTC
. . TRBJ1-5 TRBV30 CAWSVGSPAPQHF TGTGCCTGGAGTGTTGGTAGCCCGGCGCCCCAGCATTTT
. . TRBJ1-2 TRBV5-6 CASSYRTYNYGYTF TGTGCCAGCAGCTATCGGACCTACAACTATGGCTACACCTTC
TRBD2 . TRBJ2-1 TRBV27 CASREAGAGYNEQFF TGTGCCAGCAGAGAAGCGGGAGCGGGATACAATGAGCAGTTCTTC
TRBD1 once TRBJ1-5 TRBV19 CASSLSDRGNQPQHF TGTGCCAGTAGCCTCTCGGACAGGGGCAATCAGCCCCAGCATTTT
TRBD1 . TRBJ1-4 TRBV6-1 CASTPGQTNEKLFF TGTGCCAGCACCCCGGGACAGACGAATGAAAAACTGTTTTTT
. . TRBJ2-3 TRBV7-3 CASSLMGNGDTDTQYF TGTGCCAGCAGCTTAATGGGAAATGGGGACACAGATACGCAGTATTTT
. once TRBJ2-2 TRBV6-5 CASRWISNTGELFF TGTGCCAGCAGATGGATCTCTAACACCGGGGAGCTGTTTTTT
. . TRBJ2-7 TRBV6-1 CASSEDAGVSSYEQYF TGTGCCAGCAGTGAAGACGCAGGGGTCAGCTCCTACGAGCAGTACTTC
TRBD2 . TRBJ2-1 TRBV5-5 CASSLVSGGGEQFF TGTGCCAGCAGCTTGGTATCGGGGGGAGGTGAGCAGTTCTTC
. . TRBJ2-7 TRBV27 CASSPEAAISYEQYF TGTGCCAGCAGTCCGGAGGCTGCGATTTCCTACGAGCAGTACTTC
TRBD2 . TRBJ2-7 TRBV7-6 CASKVLAGGNYEQYF TGTGCCAGCAAGGTGCTAGCGGGAGGGAACTACGAGCAGTACTTC
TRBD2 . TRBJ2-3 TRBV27 CASAGASTDTQYF TGTGCCAGCGCGGGAGCTAGCACAGATACGCAGTATTTT
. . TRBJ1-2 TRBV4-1 CASSQTKAGGIYGYTF TGCGCCAGCAGCCAAACAAAAGCCGGCGGGATCTATGGCTACACCTTC
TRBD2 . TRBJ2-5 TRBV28 CASSPPPGRAGDETQYF TGTGCCAGCAGTCCCCCCCCGGGGAGAGCGGGAGACGAGACCCAGTACTTC
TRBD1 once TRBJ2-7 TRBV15 CATGQGGSYEQYF TGTGCCACCGGACAGGGGGGGTCCTACGAGCAGTACTTC
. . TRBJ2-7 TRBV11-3 CASSLAGGGQGFYEQYF TGTGCCAGCAGCTTAGCGGGCGGAGGACAAGGCTTCTACGAGCAGTACTTC
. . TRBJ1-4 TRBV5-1 CASSLGQSNEKLFF TGCGCCAGCAGCTTGGGCCAGTCTAATGAAAAACTGTTTTTT
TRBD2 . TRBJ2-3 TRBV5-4 CASNDQSGLAWADTQYF TGTGCCAGCAACGACCAATCAGGACTAGCGTGGGCAGATACGCAGTATTTT
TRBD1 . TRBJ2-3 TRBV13 CASSLRTGDEADTQYF TGTGCCAGCAGCCTGCGGACAGGGGACGAGGCAGATACGCAGTATTTT
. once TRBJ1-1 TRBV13 CASSLDSENTEAFF TGTGCCAGCAGCTTAGACAGCGAGAACACTGAAGCTTTCTTT
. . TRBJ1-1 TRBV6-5 CASRFQGLKDTEAFF TGTGCCAGCAGATTTCAGGGTTTAAAGGACACTGAAGCTTTCTTT
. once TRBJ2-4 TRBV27 CASSLGQKNIQYF TGTGCCAGCAGTTTAGGGCAGAAAAACATTCAGTACTTC
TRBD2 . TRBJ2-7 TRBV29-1 CSVEGAQSGSYEQYF TGCAGCGTTGAAGGGGCTCAGAGCGGGAGTTACGAGCAGTACTTC